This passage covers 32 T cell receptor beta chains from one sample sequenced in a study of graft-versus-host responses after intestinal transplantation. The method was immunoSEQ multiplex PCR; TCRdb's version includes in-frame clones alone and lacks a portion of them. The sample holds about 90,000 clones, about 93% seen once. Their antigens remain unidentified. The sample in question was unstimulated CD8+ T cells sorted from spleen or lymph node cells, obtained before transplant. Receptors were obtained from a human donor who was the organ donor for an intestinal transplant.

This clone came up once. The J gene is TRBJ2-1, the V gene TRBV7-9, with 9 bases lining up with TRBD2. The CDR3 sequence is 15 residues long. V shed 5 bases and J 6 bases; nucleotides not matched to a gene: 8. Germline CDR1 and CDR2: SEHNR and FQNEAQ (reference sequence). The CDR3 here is CASSDIAGEVNEQFF. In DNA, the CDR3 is TGTGCCAGCAGCGATATAGCGGGAGAGGTCAATGAGCAGTTCTTC.

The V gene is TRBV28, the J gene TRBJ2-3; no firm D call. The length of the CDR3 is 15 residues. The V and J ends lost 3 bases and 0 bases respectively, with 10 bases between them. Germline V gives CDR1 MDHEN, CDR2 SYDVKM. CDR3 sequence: CASSFFRVSTDTQYF. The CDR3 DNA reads TGTGCCAGCAGTTTTTTCCGGGTTAGCACAGATACGCAGTATTTT. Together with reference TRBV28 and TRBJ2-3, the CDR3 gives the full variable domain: DVKVTQSSRYLVKRTGEKVFLECVQDMDHENMFWYRQDPGLGLRLIYFSYDVKMKEKGDIPEGYSVSREKKERFSLILESASTNQTSMYLCASSFFRVSTDTQYFGPGTRLTVL.

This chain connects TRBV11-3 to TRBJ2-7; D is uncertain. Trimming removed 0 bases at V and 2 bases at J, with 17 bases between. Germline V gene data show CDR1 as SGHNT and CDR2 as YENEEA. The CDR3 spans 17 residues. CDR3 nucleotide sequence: TGTGCCAGCAGCTTAGATCGCGTAGAAAATCCTGCCTACGAGCAGTACTTC. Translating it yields CASSLDRVENPAYEQYF.

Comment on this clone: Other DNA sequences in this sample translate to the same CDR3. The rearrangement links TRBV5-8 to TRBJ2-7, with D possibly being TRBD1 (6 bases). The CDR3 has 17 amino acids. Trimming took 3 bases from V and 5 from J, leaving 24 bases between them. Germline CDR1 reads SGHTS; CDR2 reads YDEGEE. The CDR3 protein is CASSSRLTTGLSHEQYF. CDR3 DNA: TGTGCCAGCAGCTCCCGCTTAACTACAGGGCTTTCCCACGAGCAGTACTTC.

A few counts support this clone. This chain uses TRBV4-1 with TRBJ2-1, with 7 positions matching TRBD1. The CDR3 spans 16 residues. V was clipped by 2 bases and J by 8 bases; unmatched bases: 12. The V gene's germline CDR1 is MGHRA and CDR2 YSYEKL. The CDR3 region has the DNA TGCGCCAGCAGCCAACGTTACAGGGGTGTCATTGATGAGCAGTTCTTC. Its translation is CASSQRYRGVIDEQFF.

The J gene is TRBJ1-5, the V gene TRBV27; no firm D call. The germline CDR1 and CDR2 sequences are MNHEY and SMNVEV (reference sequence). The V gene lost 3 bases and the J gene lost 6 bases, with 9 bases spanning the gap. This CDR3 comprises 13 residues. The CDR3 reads CASSLLNGQPQHF. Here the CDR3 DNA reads TGTGCCAGCAGTTTGCTAAACGGTCAGCCCCAGCATTTT.

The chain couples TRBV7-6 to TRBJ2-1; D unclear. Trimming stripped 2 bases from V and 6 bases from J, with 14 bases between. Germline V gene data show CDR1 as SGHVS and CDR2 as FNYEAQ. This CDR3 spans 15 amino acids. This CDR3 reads CASSLLSPSGNEQFF. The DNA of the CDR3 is TGTGCCAGCAGCTTACTGTCCCCATCCGGCAATGAGCAGTTCTTC. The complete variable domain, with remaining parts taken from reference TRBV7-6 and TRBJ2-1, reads GAGVSQSPRYKVTKRGQDVALRCDPISGHVSLYWYRQALGQGPEFLTYFNYEAQQDKSGLPNDRFSAERPEGSISTLTIQRTEQRDSAMYRCASSLLSPSGNEQFFGPGTRLTVL.

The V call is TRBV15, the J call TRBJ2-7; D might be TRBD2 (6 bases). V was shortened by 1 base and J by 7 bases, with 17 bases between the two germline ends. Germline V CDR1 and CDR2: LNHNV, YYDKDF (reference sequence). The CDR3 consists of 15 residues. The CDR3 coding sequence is TGTGCCACCAGCAGAGGCCGAGGAGGGGCCGGAGAGCAGTACTTC. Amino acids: CATSRGRGGAGEQYF.

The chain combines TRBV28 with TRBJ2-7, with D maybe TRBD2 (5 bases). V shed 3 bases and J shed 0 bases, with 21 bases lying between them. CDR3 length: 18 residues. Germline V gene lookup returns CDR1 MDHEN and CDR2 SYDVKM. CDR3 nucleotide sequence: TGTGCCAGCAGTTTTCCCCCCCTAAAGGAGGCCTTCTCCTACGAGCAGTACTTC. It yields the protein CASSFPPLKEAFSYEQYF.

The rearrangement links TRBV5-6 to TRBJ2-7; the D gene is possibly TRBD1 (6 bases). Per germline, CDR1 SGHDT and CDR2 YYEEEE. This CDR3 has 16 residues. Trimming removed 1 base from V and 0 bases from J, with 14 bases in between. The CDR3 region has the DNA TGTGCCAGCAGCTTGACGGGACACTTTAACTCCTACGAGCAGTACTTC. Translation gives CASSLTGHFNSYEQYF.

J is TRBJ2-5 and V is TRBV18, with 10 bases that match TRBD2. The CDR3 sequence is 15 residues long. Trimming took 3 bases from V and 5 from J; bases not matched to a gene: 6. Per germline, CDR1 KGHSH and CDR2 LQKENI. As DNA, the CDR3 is TGTGCCAGCTCACCCCTAGCGGGGGTAACGGAGACCCAGTACTTC. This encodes CASSPLAGVTETQYF.

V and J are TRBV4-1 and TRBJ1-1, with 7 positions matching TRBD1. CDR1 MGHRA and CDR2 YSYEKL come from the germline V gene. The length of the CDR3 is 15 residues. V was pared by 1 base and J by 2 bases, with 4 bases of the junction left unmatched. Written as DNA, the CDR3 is TGCGCCAGCAGCCAAGGCACAGGGGTAAACACTGAAGCTTTCTTT. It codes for CASSQGTGVNTEAFF.

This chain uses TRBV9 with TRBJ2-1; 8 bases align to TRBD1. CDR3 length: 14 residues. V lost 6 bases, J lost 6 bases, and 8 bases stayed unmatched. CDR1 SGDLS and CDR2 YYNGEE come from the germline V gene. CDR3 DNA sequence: TGTGCCAGCATCAAACAGGGGGAACGCAATGAGCAGTTCTTC. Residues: CASIKQGERNEQFF.

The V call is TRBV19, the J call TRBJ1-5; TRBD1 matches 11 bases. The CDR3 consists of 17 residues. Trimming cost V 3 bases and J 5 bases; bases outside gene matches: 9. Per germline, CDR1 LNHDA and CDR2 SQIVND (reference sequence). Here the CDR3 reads CASSIRDRGTADQPQHF. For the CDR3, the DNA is TGTGCCAGTAGTATCCGGGACAGGGGGACTGCGGATCAGCCCCAGCATTTT.

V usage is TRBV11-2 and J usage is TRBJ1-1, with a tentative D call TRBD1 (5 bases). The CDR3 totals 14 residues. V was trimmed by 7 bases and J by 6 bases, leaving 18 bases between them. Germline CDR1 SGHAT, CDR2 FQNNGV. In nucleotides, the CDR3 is TGTGCCAGCACCCCTGGTGGGGGGGAGGCTGAAGCTTTCTTT. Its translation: CASTPGGGEAEAFF.

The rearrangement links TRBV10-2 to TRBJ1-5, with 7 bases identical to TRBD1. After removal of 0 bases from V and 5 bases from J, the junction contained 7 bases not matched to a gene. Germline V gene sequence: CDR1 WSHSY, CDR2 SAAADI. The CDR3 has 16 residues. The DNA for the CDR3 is TGCGCCAGCAGTGAGTCTTGGGTACAGGGGTATCAGCCCCAGCATTTT. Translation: CASSESWVQGYQPQHF.

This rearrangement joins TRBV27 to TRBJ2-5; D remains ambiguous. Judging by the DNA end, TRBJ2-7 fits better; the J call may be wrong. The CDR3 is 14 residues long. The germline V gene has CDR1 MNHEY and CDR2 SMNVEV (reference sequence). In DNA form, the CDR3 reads TGTGCCAGCAGTTTTGGCCGAGAGGTCGGCGAGCAGTACTTC. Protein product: CASSFGREVGEQYF.

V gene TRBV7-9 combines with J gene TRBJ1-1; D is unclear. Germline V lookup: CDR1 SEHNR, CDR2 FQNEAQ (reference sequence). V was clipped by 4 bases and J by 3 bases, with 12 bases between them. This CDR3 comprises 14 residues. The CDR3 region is CASSSPRRDTEAFF. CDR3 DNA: TGTGCCAGCAGCTCCCCCCGGCGGGACACTGAAGCTTTCTTT.

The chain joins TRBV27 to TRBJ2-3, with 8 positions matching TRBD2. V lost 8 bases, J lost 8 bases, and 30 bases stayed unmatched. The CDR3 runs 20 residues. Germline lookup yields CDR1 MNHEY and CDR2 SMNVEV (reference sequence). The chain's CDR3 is CASRSVFRFSEREPPRTQYF. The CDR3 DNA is TGTGCCAGCCGATCAGTATTTCGGTTTTCGGAGCGGGAGCCCCCCCGTACGCAGTATTTT.

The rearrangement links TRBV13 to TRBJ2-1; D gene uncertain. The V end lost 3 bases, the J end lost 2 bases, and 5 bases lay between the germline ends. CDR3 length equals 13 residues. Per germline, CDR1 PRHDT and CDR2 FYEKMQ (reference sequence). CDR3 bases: TGTGCCAGCAGCTTGGGCGCCTACAATGAGCAGTTCTTC. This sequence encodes CASSLGAYNEQFF.

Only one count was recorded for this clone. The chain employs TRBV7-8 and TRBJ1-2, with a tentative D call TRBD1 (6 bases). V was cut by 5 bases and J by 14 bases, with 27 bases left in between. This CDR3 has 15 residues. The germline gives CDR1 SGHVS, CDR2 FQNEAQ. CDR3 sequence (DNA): TGTGCCAGCAGCGGTACGCGAGGGGACACACTTTTAGCTACCTTC. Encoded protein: CASSGTRGDTLLATF.

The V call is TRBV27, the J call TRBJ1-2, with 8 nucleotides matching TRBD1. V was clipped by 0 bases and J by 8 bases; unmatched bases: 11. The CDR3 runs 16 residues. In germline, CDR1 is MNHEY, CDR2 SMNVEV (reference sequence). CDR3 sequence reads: CASSLSIRTGMEGYTF. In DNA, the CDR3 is TGTGCCAGCAGTTTATCGATAAGGACAGGGATGGAAGGCTACACCTTC.

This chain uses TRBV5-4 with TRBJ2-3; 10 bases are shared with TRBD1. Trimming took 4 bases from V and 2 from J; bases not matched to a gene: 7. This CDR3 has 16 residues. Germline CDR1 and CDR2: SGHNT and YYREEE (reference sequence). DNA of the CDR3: TGTGCCAGCAGCGTGACAGGGGGCGGCTTCACAGATACGCAGTATTTT. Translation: CASSVTGGGFTDTQYF.

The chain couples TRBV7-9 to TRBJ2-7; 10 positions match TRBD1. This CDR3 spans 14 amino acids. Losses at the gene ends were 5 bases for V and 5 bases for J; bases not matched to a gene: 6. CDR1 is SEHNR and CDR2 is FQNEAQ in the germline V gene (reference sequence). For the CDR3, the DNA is TGTGCCAGCAGCCTGATGACAGGGGGCGACGAGCAGTACTTC. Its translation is CASSLMTGGDEQYF.

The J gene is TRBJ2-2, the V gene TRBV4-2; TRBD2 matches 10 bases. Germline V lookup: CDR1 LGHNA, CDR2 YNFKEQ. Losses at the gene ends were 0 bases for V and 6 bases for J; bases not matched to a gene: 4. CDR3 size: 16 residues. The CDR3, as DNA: TGTGCCAGCAGCCAAGATTCTAGCGGGAGTTCCGGGGAGCTGTTTTTT. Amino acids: CASSQDSSGSSGELFF.

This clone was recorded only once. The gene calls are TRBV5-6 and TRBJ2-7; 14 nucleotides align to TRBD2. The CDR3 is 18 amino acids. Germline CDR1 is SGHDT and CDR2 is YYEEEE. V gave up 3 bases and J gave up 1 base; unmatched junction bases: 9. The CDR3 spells CASSSGTSGSFPSYEQYF. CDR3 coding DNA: TGTGCCAGCAGCTCCGGGACTAGCGGGAGTTTCCCTTCCTACGAGCAGTACTTC.

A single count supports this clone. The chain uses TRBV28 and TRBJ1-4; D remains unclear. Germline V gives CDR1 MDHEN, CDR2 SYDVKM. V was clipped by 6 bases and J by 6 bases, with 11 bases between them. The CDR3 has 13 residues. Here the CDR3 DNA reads TGTGCCAGCAGCCCCAGGTCCCATGAAAAACTGTTTTTT. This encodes CASSPRSHEKLFF.

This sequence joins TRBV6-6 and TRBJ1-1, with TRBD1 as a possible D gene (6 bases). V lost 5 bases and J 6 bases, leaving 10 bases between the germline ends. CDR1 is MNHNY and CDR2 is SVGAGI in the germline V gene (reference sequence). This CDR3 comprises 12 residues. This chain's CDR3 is CASSDTGPEAFF. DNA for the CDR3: TGTGCCAGCAGTGACACAGGGCCTGAAGCTTTCTTT.

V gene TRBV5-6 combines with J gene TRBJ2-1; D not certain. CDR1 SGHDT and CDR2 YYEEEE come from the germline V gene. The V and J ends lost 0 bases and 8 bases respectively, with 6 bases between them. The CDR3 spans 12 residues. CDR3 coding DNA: TGTGCCAGCAGCTTGGGTCTTGATGAGCAGTTCTTC. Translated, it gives CASSLGLDEQFF.

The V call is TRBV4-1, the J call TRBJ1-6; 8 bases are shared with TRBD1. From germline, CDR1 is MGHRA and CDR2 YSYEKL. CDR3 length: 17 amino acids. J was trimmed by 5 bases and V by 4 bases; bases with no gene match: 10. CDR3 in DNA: TGCGCCAGCAGCCTTACGCTGGACAGGGTCCATAATTCACCCCTCCACTTT. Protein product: CASSLTLDRVHNSPLHF.

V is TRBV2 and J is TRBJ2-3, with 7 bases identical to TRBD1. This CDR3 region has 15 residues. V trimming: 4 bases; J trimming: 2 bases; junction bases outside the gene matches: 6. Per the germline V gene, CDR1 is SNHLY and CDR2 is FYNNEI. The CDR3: CASSGTGEATDTQYF. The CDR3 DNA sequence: TGTGCCAGCAGTGGGACAGGTGAGGCCACAGATACGCAGTATTTT.

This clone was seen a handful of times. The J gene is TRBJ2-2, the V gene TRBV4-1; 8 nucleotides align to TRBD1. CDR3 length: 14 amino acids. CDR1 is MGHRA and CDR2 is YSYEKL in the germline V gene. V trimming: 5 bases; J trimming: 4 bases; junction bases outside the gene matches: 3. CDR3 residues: CASSGTGPTGELFF. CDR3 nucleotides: TGCGCCAGCAGCGGGACAGGTCCCACCGGGGAGCTGTTTTTT.